This passage covers 7 T cell receptor beta chains from one sample sequenced in a study of PD-1 blockade in classical Hodgkin lymphoma. Sequenced by immunoSEQ multiplex PCR; TCRdb stores in-frame clones only, minus some. The sample holds over 70,000 clones; 90% are singletons and the top ten take about 2.9%. This sample's time point: cycle 4 day 1 (C4D1), after 6 weeks of nivolumab. Relapses following autologous stem cell transplantation were seen in all patients, with brentuximab vedotin exposure varying. Specimen: peripheral blood mononuclear cells (PBMCs), collected before the fourth cycle of nivolumab. These receptors originate from a human donor with classical Hodgkin lymphoma.

The CDR3 DNA reads as TGTGCCATCAGCTTAGAGCGGGGGGCACAAGAGACCCAGTACTTC. Translation gives CAISLERGAQETQYF. The genes are TRBV10-3 and TRBJ2-5; TRBD2 matches 9 bases. CDR3 length equals 15 residues. The germline V gene has CDR1 ENHRY and CDR2 SYGVKD. J was trimmed by 2 bases and V by 6 bases; bases with no gene match: 7.

The chain has TRBV11-2 and TRBJ2-7, with 10 bases aligning to TRBD1. The V and J ends lost 5 bases and 8 bases, in that order; junction bases with no gene match: 18. Germline lookup yields CDR1 SGHAT and CDR2 FQNNGV. CDR3 size: 17 residues. The CDR3 region has the DNA TGTGCCAGCAGCACCCCGAGGGTGGGACAGGGGCTGCCCCAGCAGTACTTC. Amino acid sequence: CASSTPRVGQGLPQQYF.

The CDR3 here is CASSFPGRGNTIYF. For the CDR3, the DNA is TGTGCCAGCAGTTTCCCAGGGCGAGGAAACACCATATATTTT. The rearrangement uses TRBV28 and TRBJ1-3; the D gene is possibly TRBD1 (5 bases). Trimming pared 3 bases from V and 4 bases from J, leaving 10 bases between. From germline, CDR1 is MDHEN and CDR2 SYDVKM. The CDR3 extends over 14 amino acids.

V usage is TRBV28 and J usage is TRBJ1-5, with TRBD1 as a possible D gene (5 bases). Per germline, CDR1 MDHEN and CDR2 SYDVKM. The CDR3 runs to 14 residues. The V end was cut by 6 bases, the J end by 5 bases, with 14 bases between. The CDR3 reads CASRPGTWHQPQHF. CDR3 sequence (DNA): TGTGCCAGCAGACCCGGGACCTGGCATCAGCCCCAGCATTTT.

This chain links TRBV19 with TRBJ2-7; a weak D match, TRBD1 (6 bases). The CDR3 is 15 amino acids. V dropped 3 bases and J dropped 0 bases, with 12 bases sitting between them. Per the germline V gene, CDR1 is LNHDA and CDR2 is SQIVND (reference sequence). The CDR3: CASSIGQGSSYEQYF. The CDR3, as DNA: TGTGCCAGTAGTATTGGGCAGGGGAGCTCCTACGAGCAGTACTTC.

The chain is built from TRBV9 and TRBJ1-5; no reliable D call. The CDR3 runs 14 residues. V was cut by 2 bases and J by 0 bases, with 6 bases left in between. The germline CDR1 and CDR2 sequences are SGDLS and YYNGEE. The CDR3 nucleotides are TGTGCCAGCAGCGTCGGGTTTAGCAATCAGCCCCAGCATTTT. The encoded protein is CASSVGFSNQPQHF.

The J gene is TRBJ1-1, the V gene TRBV12-5; 7 bases agree with TRBD1. CDR3 length: 19 residues. Germline V CDR1 and CDR2: LGHNT, FRNRAP. V shed 5 bases and J 3 bases; nucleotides not matched to a gene: 21. CDR3 in DNA: TGTGCTAGTGGTCCGTCAGGGAGACAGGGACTTAGGCCCGACACTGAAGCTTTCTTT. Its translation: CASGPSGRQGLRPDTEAFF.